This is a list of T cell receptor beta chains from one sample in a study of blood T cell repertoires in COVID-19. Measured with immunoSEQ multiplex PCR; TCRdb has only the in-frame clones, and not every one. Counted here are about 200,000 clones, around 84% occurring once; the ten biggest clones make up around 3%. The material sequenced was peripheral blood. The receptors originated from a man between 60 and 75 years old with acute or convalescent COVID-19. Both conserved end residues are part of each CDR3. Each record gives: V gene, J gene, clone size, D gene, CDR3 protein, CDR3 DNA. The D gene is left open where the match is weak. Clone size is stated in some rows and not others, as once, few, many or a class when expanded.

TRBV5-1,TRBJ1-1,.,TRBD1,CASSRGTAPEAFF,TGCGCCAGCAGCAGAGGGACAGCGCCTGAAGCTTTCTTT
TRBV18,TRBJ2-2,.,TRBD1,CASSPLRQGAGELFF,TGTGCCAGCTCACCCTTGAGACAGGGTGCCGGGGAGCTGTTTTTT
TRBV15,TRBJ1-5,.,TRBD1,CATSRDIDRGIPDNQPQHF,TGTGCCACCAGCAGAGATATCGACAGGGGGATCCCCGACAATCAGCCCCAGCATTTT
TRBV7-2,TRBJ2-5,few,.,CASSLILVGETQYF,TGTGCCAGCAGCTTAATACTAGTTGGCGAGACCCAGTACTTC
TRBV5-1,TRBJ1-1,.,TRBD1,CASSLPGQGATEAFF,TGCGCCAGCAGCTTGCCGGGACAGGGGGCGACTGAAGCTTTCTTT
TRBV27,TRBJ1-5,once,.,CASSSWREGVNQPQHF,TGTGCCAGCAGTTCCTGGAGGGAGGGTGTGAATCAGCCCCAGCATTTT
TRBV3-1/TRBV3-2,TRBJ1-1,.,.,CASSQSTEAFF,TGTGCCAGCAGCCAATCGACTGAAGCTTTCTTT
TRBV7-2,TRBJ1-3,.,.,CASSSGPSGNTIYF,TGTGCCAGCAGTTCAGGGCCCTCTGGAAACACCATATATTTT
TRBV12-3/TRBV12-4,TRBJ1-6,many,.,CASSPQWAPLHF,TGTGCCAGCAGCCCCCAGTGGGCTCCCCTCCACTTT
TRBV5-5,TRBJ1-5,once,TRBD1,CASSPGTGGRNQPQHF,TGTGCCAGCAGCCCCGGGACAGGGGGGAGGAATCAGCCCCAGCATTTT
TRBV9,TRBJ2-1,.,TRBD2,CASSVGWGGGRVEQFF,TGTGCCAGCAGCGTAGGTTGGGGCGGGGGTCGGGTTGAGCAGTTCTTC
TRBV5-8,TRBJ2-1,.,.,CASSFGAGYNEQFF,TGTGCCAGCAGCTTTGGGGCCGGCTACAATGAGCAGTTCTTC
TRBV28,TRBJ2-4,.,.,CASRVAGGRAKNIQYF,TGTGCCAGCAGGGTTGCGGGCGGTCGGGCCAAAAACATTCAGTACTTC
TRBV2,TRBJ2-6,.,.,CASSVGTAGANVLTF,TGTGCCAGCAGTGTTGGGACTGCTGGGGCCAACGTCCTGACTTTC
TRBV5-1,TRBJ2-2,.,TRBD1,CASSPPGQRTGELFF,TGCGCCAGCAGCCCCCCGGGACAGCGCACCGGGGAGCTGTTTTTT
TRBV6-5,TRBJ2-7,.,TRBD2,CASWGGGASYEQYF,TGTGCCAGCTGGGGCGGGGGGGCATCCTACGAGCAGTACTTC
TRBV6-1,TRBJ2-1,.,.,CASSDPRGSSYNEQFF,TGTGCCAGCAGTGACCCACGGGGGAGCTCCTACAATGAGCAGTTCTTC
TRBV19,TRBJ2-1,.,TRBD2,CASSRLAGGSSYNEQFF,TGTGCCAGTAGTAGACTAGCGGGGGGGAGCTCCTACAATGAGCAGTTCTTC
TRBV19,TRBJ2-2,.,.,CASSMVQGANTGELFF,TGTGCCAGTAGTATGGTACAGGGCGCGAACACCGGGGAGCTGTTTTTT
TRBV6-5,TRBJ1-2,once,TRBD1,CASSPGQGSYGYTF,TGTGCCAGCAGTCCGGGACAGGGGAGCTATGGCTACACCTTC
TRBV3-1/TRBV3-2,TRBJ2-3,few,.,CASSQRGSTDTQYF,TGTGCCAGCAGCCAAAGGGGCAGCACAGATACGCAGTATTTT
TRBV7-3,TRBJ2-3,.,TRBD2,CASSFRTSGGTSTDTQYF,TGTGCCAGCAGCTTTCGGACTAGCGGGGGAACTAGCACAGATACGCAGTATTTT
TRBV9,TRBJ2-2,.,TRBD2,CASSAPGLAGGSGELFF,TGTGCCAGCAGCGCCCCAGGACTAGCGGGGGGGAGCGGGGAGCTGTTTTTT
TRBV30,TRBJ2-5,.,TRBD1,CAWRNDTLDRAGETQYF,TGTGCCTGGAGGAACGACACCCTTGACAGGGCTGGGGAGACCCAGTACTTC
TRBV7-2,TRBJ2-3,.,TRBD2,CASSPRRGLAGGRGTQYF,TGTGCCAGCAGCCCCCGTAGGGGACTAGCGGGGGGGCGGGGTACGCAGTATTTT
TRBV2,TRBJ1-3,.,.,CASSPRRGWAGGNTIYF,TGTGCCAGCAGTCCAAGAAGGGGTTGGGCAGGTGGAAACACCATATATTTT
TRBV2,TRBJ1-6,.,.,CASSVTGLGNSPLHF,TGTGCCAGCAGCGTTACAGGGTTGGGAAATTCACCCCTCCACTTT